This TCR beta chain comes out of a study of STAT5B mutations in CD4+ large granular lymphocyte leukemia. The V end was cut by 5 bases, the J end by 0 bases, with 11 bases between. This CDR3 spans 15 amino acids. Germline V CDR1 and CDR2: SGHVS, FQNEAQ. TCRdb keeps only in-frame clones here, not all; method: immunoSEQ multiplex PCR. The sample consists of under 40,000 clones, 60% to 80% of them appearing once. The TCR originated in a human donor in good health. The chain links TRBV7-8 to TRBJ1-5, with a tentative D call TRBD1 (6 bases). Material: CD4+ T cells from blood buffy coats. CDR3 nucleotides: TGTGCCAGCAGCCTAGACAGGTATAGCAATCAGCCCCAGCATTTT. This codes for CASSLDRYSNQPQHF.